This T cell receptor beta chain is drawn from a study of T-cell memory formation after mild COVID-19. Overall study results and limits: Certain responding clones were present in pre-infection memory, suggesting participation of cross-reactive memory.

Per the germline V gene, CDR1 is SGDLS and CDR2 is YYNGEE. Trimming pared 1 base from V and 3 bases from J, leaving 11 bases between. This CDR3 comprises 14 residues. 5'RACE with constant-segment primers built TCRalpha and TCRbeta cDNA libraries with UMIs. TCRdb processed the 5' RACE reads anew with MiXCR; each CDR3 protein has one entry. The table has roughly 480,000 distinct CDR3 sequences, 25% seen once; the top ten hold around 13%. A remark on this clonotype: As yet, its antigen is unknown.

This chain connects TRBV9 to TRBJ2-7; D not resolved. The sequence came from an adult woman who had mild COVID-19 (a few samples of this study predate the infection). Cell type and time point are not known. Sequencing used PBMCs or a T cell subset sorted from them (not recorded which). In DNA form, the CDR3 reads TGTGCCAGCAGCGTATTCCCTAGTGACTACGAGCAGTACTTC. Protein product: CASSVFPSDYEQYF. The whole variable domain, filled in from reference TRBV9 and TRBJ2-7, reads DSGVTQTPKHLITATGQRVTLRCSPRSGDLSVYWYQQSLDQGLQFLIQYYNGEERAKGNILERFSAQQFPDLHSELNLSSLELGDSALYFCASSVFPSDYEQYFGPGTRLTVT.